This record concerns one T cell receptor beta chain sequence. This entry comes from a study of blood T cell repertoires in COVID-19. Clones were sequenced by immunoSEQ multiplex PCR, and TCRdb holds only the in-frame ones, with some missing. The sample lists a few hundred thousand clones; 70% to 90% were seen once. The junction had 3 bases not matched to a gene; V was cut back by 9 bases and J by 2 bases. CDR3 length equals 15 residues. Germline V lookup: CDR1 KGHDR, CDR2 SFDVKD. The specimen was peripheral blood. The genes are TRBV24-1 and TRBJ2-3, with 14 positions matching TRBD2. This sequence was found in a human donor in a cohort sampled during active COVID-19. The chain's CDR3 is CATGTSGGYTDTQYF. Written as DNA, the CDR3 is TGTGCCACCGGGACTAGCGGGGGTTACACAGATACGCAGTATTTT.